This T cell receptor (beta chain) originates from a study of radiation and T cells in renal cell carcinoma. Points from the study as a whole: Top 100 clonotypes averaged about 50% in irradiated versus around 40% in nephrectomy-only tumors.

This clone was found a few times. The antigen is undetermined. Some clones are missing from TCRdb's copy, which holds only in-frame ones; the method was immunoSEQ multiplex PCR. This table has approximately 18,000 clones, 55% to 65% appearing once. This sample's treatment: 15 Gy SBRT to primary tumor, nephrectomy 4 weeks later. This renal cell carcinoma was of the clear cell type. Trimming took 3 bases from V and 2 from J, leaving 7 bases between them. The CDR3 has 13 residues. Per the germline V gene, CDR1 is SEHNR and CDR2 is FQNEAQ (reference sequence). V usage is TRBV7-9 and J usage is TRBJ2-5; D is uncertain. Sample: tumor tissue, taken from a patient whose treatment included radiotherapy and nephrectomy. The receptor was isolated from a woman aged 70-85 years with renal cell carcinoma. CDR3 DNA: TGTGCCAGCAGCTTTGAACAGCAAGAGACCCAGTACTTC. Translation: CASSFEQQETQYF.